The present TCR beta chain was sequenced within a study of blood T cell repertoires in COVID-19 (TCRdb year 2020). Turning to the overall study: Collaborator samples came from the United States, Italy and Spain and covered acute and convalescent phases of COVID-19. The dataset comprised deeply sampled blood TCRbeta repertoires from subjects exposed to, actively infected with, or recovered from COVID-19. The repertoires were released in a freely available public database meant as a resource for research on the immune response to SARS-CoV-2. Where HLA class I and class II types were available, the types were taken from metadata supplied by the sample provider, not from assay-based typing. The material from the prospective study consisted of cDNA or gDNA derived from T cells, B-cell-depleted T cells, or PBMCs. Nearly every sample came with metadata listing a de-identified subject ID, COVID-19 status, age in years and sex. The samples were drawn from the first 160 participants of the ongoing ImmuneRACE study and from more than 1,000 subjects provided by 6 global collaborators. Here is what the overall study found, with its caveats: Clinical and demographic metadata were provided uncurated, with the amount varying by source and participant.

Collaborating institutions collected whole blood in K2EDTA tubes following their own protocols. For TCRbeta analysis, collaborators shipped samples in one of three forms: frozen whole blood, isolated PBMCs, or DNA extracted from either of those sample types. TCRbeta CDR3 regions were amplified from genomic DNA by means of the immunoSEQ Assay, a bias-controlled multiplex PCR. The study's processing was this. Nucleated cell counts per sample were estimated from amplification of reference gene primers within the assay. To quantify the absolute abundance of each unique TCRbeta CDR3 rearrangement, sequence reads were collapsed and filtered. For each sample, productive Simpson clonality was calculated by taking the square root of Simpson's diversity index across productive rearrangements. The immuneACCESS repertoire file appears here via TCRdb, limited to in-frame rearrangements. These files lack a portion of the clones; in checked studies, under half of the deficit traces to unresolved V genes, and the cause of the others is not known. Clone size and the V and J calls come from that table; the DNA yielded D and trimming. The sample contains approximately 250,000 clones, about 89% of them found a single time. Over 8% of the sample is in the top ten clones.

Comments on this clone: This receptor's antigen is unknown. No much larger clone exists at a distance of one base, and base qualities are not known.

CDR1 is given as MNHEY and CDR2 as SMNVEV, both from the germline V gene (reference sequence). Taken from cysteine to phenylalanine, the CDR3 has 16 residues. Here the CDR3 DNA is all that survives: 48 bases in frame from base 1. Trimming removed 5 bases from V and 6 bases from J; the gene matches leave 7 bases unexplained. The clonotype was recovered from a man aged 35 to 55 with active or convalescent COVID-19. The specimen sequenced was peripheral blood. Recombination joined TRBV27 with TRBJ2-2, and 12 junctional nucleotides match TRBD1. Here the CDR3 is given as CASSQGTGGIAGELFF. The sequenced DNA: TGTGCCAGCAGTCAAGGGACAGGGGGCATAGCCGGGGAGCTGTTTTTT.